These 13 T cell receptor beta chains came from one sample sequenced in a study of blood T cell repertoires in COVID-19. Sequenced by immunoSEQ multiplex PCR; TCRdb stores in-frame clones only, minus some. The table records roughly 230,000 clones, roughly 80% of them present only once. Sequencing was performed on PBMCs or T cells enriched from blood (not recorded which). The source is a man aged 50 to 60 who had recovered from COVID-19.

This chain connects TRBV6-5 to TRBJ2-7, with 7 bases identical to TRBD1. The junction had 2 bases not matched to a gene; V was cut back by 6 bases and J by 0 bases. Germline CDR1 is MNHEY and CDR2 is SVGAGI. The CDR3 consists of 13 residues. CDR3 DNA sequence: TGTGCCAGCAGGGGACAGAACTCCTACGAGCAGTACTTC. Protein product: CASRGQNSYEQYF.

This clone was found a few times. The CDR3 coding sequence is TGTGCCACTCAGAGCCAACAGGGGGCTGGCTATGGCTACACCTTC. This codes for CATQSQQGAGYGYTF. The chain links TRBV19 to TRBJ1-2, with TRBD1 matching over 9 bases. The trim removed 10 bases at V and 4 bases at J, leaving 13 bases unmatched. The germline CDR1 and CDR2 sequences are LNHDA and SQIVND (reference sequence). The length of the CDR3 is 15 residues.

The DNA for the CDR3 is TGTGCCAGCAGCCGAACTAGCGGGAGCTCCTACGAGCAGTACTTC. This encodes CASSRTSGSSYEQYF. J is TRBJ2-7 and V is TRBV28, with 11 bases aligning to TRBD2. There are 15 residues in the CDR3. The J segment lost 0 bases and the V segment lost 6 bases, leaving 4 bases of the junction unmatched. CDR1 and CDR2 (germline): MDHEN, SYDVKM.

This rearrangement joins TRBV19 to TRBJ1-1; perhaps TRBD1 as D (6 bases). Per germline, CDR1 LNHDA and CDR2 SQIVND (reference sequence). The CDR3 runs 13 residues. The germline V and J ends were trimmed by 4 bases and 7 bases, with 13 bases remaining between them. CDR3 DNA sequence: TGTGCCAGTAGTACCTTCTACAGGGATGAAGCTTTCTTT. Translating gives CASSTFYRDEAFF.

The J gene is TRBJ2-3, the V gene TRBV5-1; 10 bases match TRBD2. The CDR3 is 15 residues long. CDR1 SGHRS and CDR2 YFSETQ come from the germline V gene. Trimming took 0 bases from V and 4 from J; bases not matched to a gene: 2. CDR3 coding DNA: TGCGCCAGCAGCTTGGGAGCGGGGGGGCCAGATACGCAGTATTTT. Amino acids: CASSLGAGGPDTQYF.

The chain has TRBV3-1 (or the pseudogene TRBV3-2) and TRBJ2-3, with 12 bases that match TRBD2. The germline V gene encodes CDR1 LGHDT and CDR2 YNNKEL (reference sequence). The V segment lost 6 bases and the J segment 4 bases; nucleotides outside the gene matches: 5. The CDR3 has 15 residues. CDR3 DNA sequence: TGTGCCAGCAGGCCTAGCGGGGGGGCAGCAGATACGCAGTATTTT. As protein: CASRPSGGAADTQYF.

The chain couples TRBV18 to TRBJ1-1, with a weak D call TRBD1 (6 bases). Trimming took 1 base from V and 8 from J, leaving 11 bases between them. This CDR3 region has 13 residues. The germline V gene encodes CDR1 KGHSH and CDR2 LQKENI. CDR3 bases: TGTGCCAGCTCACCACAGAGGGGGGGAGAAGCTTTCTTT. This encodes CASSPQRGGEAFF.

The V call is TRBV24-1, the J call TRBJ2-3, with 8 bases aligning to TRBD1. The CDR3 sequence is 14 residues long. CDR1 is KGHDR and CDR2 is SFDVKD in the germline V gene. V shed 4 bases, J shed 2 bases, and the junction held 1 base outside the gene matches. The DNA for the CDR3 is TGTGCCACCAGTGACCAGGGGGCCACAGATACGCAGTATTTT. As protein: CATSDQGATDTQYF.

The chain joins TRBV6-4 to TRBJ2-1; 10 positions match TRBD2. V dropped 5 bases and J dropped 3; count of bases not matched to a gene: 7. The CDR3 is 16 amino acids. CDR1 MRHNA and CDR2 SNTAGT come from the germline V gene. CDR3 protein: CASSFRTSGGYNEQFF. In DNA form, the CDR3 reads TGTGCCAGCAGTTTCAGGACTAGCGGAGGCTACAATGAGCAGTTCTTC.

The chain is built from TRBV7-2 and TRBJ1-3; D is perhaps TRBD1 (5 bases). CDR3 length: 15 amino acids. CDR1 is SGHTA, CDR2 FQGNSA, per germline. Trimming cost V 5 bases and J 4 bases, with 15 bases left between them. The CDR3 bases are TGTGCCAGCAGCCCGAGCAGGGTGGCGGGAAACACCATATATTTT. Its translation: CASSPSRVAGNTIYF.

This sequence joins TRBV7-8 and TRBJ1-4; tentatively, D is TRBD1 (5 bases). The V gene's germline CDR1 is SGHVS and CDR2 FQNEAQ. The CDR3 has 15 residues. Trimming left V 5 bases short and J 6 bases short, with 16 bases between. The CDR3 is CASSPGGERDEKLFF. The CDR3 region has the DNA TGTGCCAGCAGCCCTGGGGGGGAGAGGGATGAAAAACTGTTTTTT.

The chain uses TRBV20-1 and TRBJ2-7; 9 bases align to TRBD2. The V gene's germline CDR1 is DFQATT and CDR2 SNEGSKA (reference sequence). The CDR3 is 11 residues long. J lost 11 bases, V lost 5 bases, and 7 bases had no gene match. CDR3 nucleotide sequence: TGCAGTGCTGGTAGCGGGAGAGCTGAGTACTTC. Amino acid sequence: CSAGSGRAEYF.

The chain couples TRBV6-6 to TRBJ2-2; 7 positions match TRBD2. V lost 5 bases, J lost 7 bases, and 19 bases stayed unmatched. The CDR3 sequence is 18 residues long. CDR1 is MNHNY, CDR2 SVGAGI, per germline (reference sequence). The CDR3 DNA reads TGTGCCAGCAGTCCCAAGTTGGGTATGGCGGGAGTGATCGGGGAGCTGTTTTTT. Encoded protein: CASSPKLGMAGVIGELFF.